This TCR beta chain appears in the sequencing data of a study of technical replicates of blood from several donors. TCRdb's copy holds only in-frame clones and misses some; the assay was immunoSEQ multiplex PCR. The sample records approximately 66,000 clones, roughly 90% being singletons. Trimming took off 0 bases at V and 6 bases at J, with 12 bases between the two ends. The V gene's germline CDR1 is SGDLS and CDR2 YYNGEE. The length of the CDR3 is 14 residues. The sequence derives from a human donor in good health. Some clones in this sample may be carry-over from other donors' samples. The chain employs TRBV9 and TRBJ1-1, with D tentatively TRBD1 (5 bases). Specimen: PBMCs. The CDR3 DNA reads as TGTGCCAGCAGCGTAGCCGACCAGGGATCTGAAGCTTTCTTT. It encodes CASSVADQGSEAFF.